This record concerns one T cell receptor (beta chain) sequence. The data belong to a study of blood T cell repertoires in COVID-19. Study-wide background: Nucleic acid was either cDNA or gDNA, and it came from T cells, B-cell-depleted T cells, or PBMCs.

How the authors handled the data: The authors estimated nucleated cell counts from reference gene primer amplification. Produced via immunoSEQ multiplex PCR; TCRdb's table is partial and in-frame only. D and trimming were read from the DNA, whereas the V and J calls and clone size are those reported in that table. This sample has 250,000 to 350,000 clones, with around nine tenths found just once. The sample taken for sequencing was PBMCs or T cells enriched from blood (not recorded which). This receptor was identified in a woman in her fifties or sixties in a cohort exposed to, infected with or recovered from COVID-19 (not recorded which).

In DNA, the CDR3 is TGCAGTGCTAGTCCCCCTCCTAGGGGCGCAAACACTGAAGCTTTCTTT. Translated: CSASPPPRGANTEAFF. The V gene is TRBV20-1, the J gene TRBJ1-1, with D tentatively TRBD1 (5 bases). Per germline, CDR1 DFQATT and CDR2 SNEGSKA (reference sequence). The V and J ends lost 3 bases and 2 bases respectively, with 19 bases between them. This CDR3 contains 16 residues.